The 24 T cell receptor beta chains below come from one sample, sequenced in a study of Ad26.COV2.S vaccination and SARS-CoV-2 variants. Here immunoSEQ multiplex PCR was the method, and the copy in TCRdb shows in-frame clones only, minus some. The sample yields about 350,000 clones, approximately 85% seen once. This sample's treatment: some 20 received Ad26.COV2.S at low or high dose, single or two shots; several received placebo; per-sample allocation not given. Each sample was drawn 63 days after the first injection (of vaccine or placebo). Sample: peripheral blood, taken in a trial of Ad26.COV2.S vaccine versus placebo. These receptors all stem from a person between 18 and 60 years old who received the Ad26.COV2.S COVID-19 vaccine or a placebo.

This sequence joins TRBV5-1 and TRBJ1-6; maybe TRBD1 (5 bases). CDR1 and CDR2 (germline): SGHRS, YFSETQ. The CDR3 has 14 amino acids. Trimming removed 4 bases from V and 7 bases from J, with 12 bases in between. The CDR3 DNA is TGCGCCAGCAGCGGCCGGGACGGGAATTCACCCCTCCACTTT. Protein sequence: CASSGRDGNSPLHF.

The rearrangement uses TRBV28 and TRBJ2-2; a possible D gene is TRBD2 (6 bases). CDR1 MDHEN and CDR2 SYDVKM come from the germline V gene. Between the trimmed V and J ends, which lost 7 bases and 0 bases, there was a span of 9 bases. This CDR3 has 14 residues. CDR3 in DNA: TGTGCCAGCATGGGGGGTACGAACACCGGGGAGCTGTTTTTT. It translates to CASMGGTNTGELFF.

The rearrangement uses TRBV7-9 and TRBJ2-1; tentatively, D is TRBD1 or TRBD2 (5 bases each). Germline-derived CDR1 and CDR2 are SEHNR and FQNEAQ (reference sequence). CDR3 length: 16 residues. Trimming pared 0 bases from V and 3 bases from J, leaving 12 bases between. The CDR3 reads CASSLASGGNYNEQFF. As DNA, the CDR3 is TGTGCCAGCAGCTTAGCGAGTGGGGGTAACTACAATGAGCAGTTCTTC.

This clone was recorded only once. This chain uses TRBV10-3 with TRBJ1-2; possible D gene TRBD1, 5 bases. From germline, CDR1 is ENHRY and CDR2 SYGVKD. The CDR3 contains 15 residues. V was shortened by 0 bases and J by 3 bases, with 11 bases between the two germline ends. CDR3 DNA sequence: TGTGCCATCAGTGAGTCGGAGGGGAAGGACTATGGCTACACCTTC. Its translation is CAISESEGKDYGYTF.

V usage is TRBV18 and J usage is TRBJ2-7, with D hard to call. CDR3 length: 13 amino acids. CDR1 and CDR2 from the germline V gene are KGHSH and LQKENI. V was pared by 0 bases and J by 6 bases, with 9 bases between. CDR3 sequence: CASSPPQASEQYF. In DNA, the CDR3 is TGTGCCAGCTCACCACCGCAGGCCTCCGAGCAGTACTTC.

This chain connects TRBV30 to TRBJ1-5; tentatively, D is TRBD1 (5 bases). V gave up 2 bases and J gave up 4 bases, with 12 bases separating them. Germline V CDR1 and CDR2: GTSNPN, SVGIG (reference sequence). The CDR3 extends over 14 amino acids. The CDR3 region has the DNA TGTGCCTGGAGTCCGAGCTCAGGGAATCAGCCCCAGCATTTT. Its translation: CAWSPSSGNQPQHF.

The sample holds a few counts of this clone. The genes are TRBV7-9 and TRBJ1-6; TRBD1 might be the D (5 bases). Looked up from germline, CDR1 is SEHNR and CDR2 is FQNEAQ (reference sequence). V lost 5 bases and J 9 bases, leaving 17 bases between the germline ends. The CDR3 runs to 15 residues. DNA of the CDR3: TGTGCCAGCAGCCGCGGTCAGGGAATCCCTTCACCCCTCCACTTT. Translation: CASSRGQGIPSPLHF.

The chain combines TRBV28 with TRBJ2-6; 13 bases line up with TRBD2. The CDR3 consists of 18 residues. The trim removed 5 bases at V and 1 base at J, leaving 5 bases unmatched. The germline gives CDR1 MDHEN, CDR2 SYDVKM. The DNA of the CDR3 is TGTGCCAGCAGTCCCGCGGGACTAGCGGGGTCTGGGGCCAACGTCCTGACTTTC. Translated: CASSPAGLAGSGANVLTF.

The chain is built from TRBV15 and TRBJ1-3; maybe TRBD1 (6 bases). The CDR3 loop spans 11 amino acids. V was trimmed by 8 bases and J by 8 bases, leaving 10 bases between them. Per the germline V gene, CDR1 is LNHNV and CDR2 is YYDKDF (reference sequence). This CDR3 reads CATAKGDTIYF. The DNA of the CDR3 is TGTGCCACCGCCAAGGGGGACACCATATATTTT.

The chain combines TRBV27 with TRBJ2-1; the match to TRBD2 covers 9 bases. Germline V gene sequence: CDR1 MNHEY, CDR2 SMNVEV (reference sequence). V was clipped by 3 bases and J by 7 bases; unmatched bases: 4. CDR3 size: 14 residues. This CDR3 is CASSFAGGRNEQFF. Written as DNA, the CDR3 is TGTGCCAGCAGTTTTGCGGGAGGGAGGAATGAGCAGTTCTTC.

The chain links TRBV14 to TRBJ2-3, with 8 bases matching TRBD2. The V gene end was trimmed by 2 bases and the J gene end by 5 bases; junction bases not matched to a gene: 12. This CDR3 spans 17 amino acids. CDR1 and CDR2 from the germline V gene are SGHDN and FVKESK. CDR3 nucleotides: TGTGCCAGCAGCCAAAGACAGGCGTTGGCGGGGGGAGATACGCAGTATTTT. This translates into CASSQRQALAGGDTQYF.

V gene TRBV6-5 combines with J gene TRBJ1-1, with D perhaps matching TRBD1 (5 bases). CDR3 length: 13 residues. The V gene's germline CDR1 is MNHEY and CDR2 SVGAGI. Between the trimmed V and J ends, which lost 5 bases and 8 bases, there was a span of 15 bases. The CDR3 here is CASSRQHTTEAFF. The DNA for the CDR3 is TGTGCCAGCAGTCGACAGCATACGACCGAAGCTTTCTTT.

This chain uses TRBV3-1 (or the pseudogene TRBV3-2) with TRBJ2-3; TRBD2 is a possible D gene (6 bases). The V end lost 9 bases, the J end lost 4 bases, and 17 bases lay between the germline ends. CDR1 is LGHDT and CDR2 is YNNKEL in the germline V gene (reference sequence). This CDR3 region has 14 residues. The chain's CDR3 is CASKGGAIPDTQYF. In DNA form, the CDR3 reads TGTGCCAGTAAAGGAGGGGCAATTCCAGATACGCAGTATTTT.

The rearrangement joins TRBV27 to TRBJ2-2; unclear D gene. Germline values: CDR1 MNHEY, CDR2 SMNVEV (reference sequence). The CDR3 contains 13 residues. V was shortened by 2 bases and J by 6 bases, with 7 bases between the two germline ends. Here the CDR3 reads CASSLNEAGELFF. CDR3 bases: TGTGCCAGCAGTTTAAACGAGGCCGGGGAGCTGTTTTTT.

This rearrangement joins TRBV7-8 to TRBJ2-5; 7 bases are a match to TRBD1. The CDR3 loop spans 15 amino acids. J was trimmed by 2 bases and V by 5 bases; bases with no gene match: 8. CDR1 is SGHVS and CDR2 is FQNEAQ in the germline V gene. In DNA form, the CDR3 reads TGTGCCAGCAGCCTATTCCCGGGACAGCAAGAGACCCAGTACTTC. It specifies CASSLFPGQQETQYF.

The J gene is TRBJ2-1, the V gene TRBV7-2, with 11 bases matching TRBD1. Germline V CDR1 and CDR2: SGHTA, FQGNSA. The CDR3 length is 16 residues. J lost 8 bases, V lost 2 bases, and 8 bases had no gene match. This CDR3 is CASSLRGTGGRDEQFF. The CDR3 DNA follows: TGTGCCAGCAGCTTACGAGGGACAGGGGGTAGGGATGAGCAGTTCTTC. The full variable domain, rest sourced from reference TRBV7-2 and TRBJ2-1, is GAGVSQSPSNKVTEKGKDVELRCDPISGHTALYWYRQSLGQGLEFLIYFQGNSAPDKSGLPSDRFSAERTGGSVSTLTIQRTQQEDSAVYLCASSLRGTGGRDEQFFGPGTRLTVL.

The chain is built from TRBV3-1 (or the pseudogene TRBV3-2) and TRBJ2-3, with D unresolved. The CDR3 is 14 amino acids. With 0 bases removed from V and 4 bases from J, the gap between germline ends came to 8 bases. Germline loops: CDR1 LGHDT, CDR2 YNNKEL (reference sequence). The DNA of the CDR3 is TGTGCCAGCAGCCAAGAGCGGAGTTCAGATACGCAGTATTTT. Translating it yields CASSQERSSDTQYF.

The chain is built from TRBV19 and TRBJ2-5; 9 bases match TRBD1. The CDR3 is 13 amino acids. V lost 1 base, J lost 7 bases, and 1 base stayed unmatched. The V gene's germline CDR1 is LNHDA and CDR2 SQIVND (reference sequence). CDR3 DNA sequence: TGTGCCAGTAGTATAGGACAGGGGGGGACCCAGTACTTC. This codes for CASSIGQGGTQYF. Full variable domain (outside the CDR3, taken from reference TRBV19 and TRBJ2-5): DGGITQSPKYLFRKEGQNVTLSCEQNLNHDAMYWYRQDPGQGLRLIYYSQIVNDFQKGDIAEGYSVSREKKESFPLTVTSAQKNPTAFYLCASSIGQGGTQYFGPGTRLLVL.

The chain employs TRBV9 and TRBJ1-6; D is possibly TRBD1 (6 bases). Germline CDR1 reads SGDLS; CDR2 reads YYNGEE. V lost 0 bases and J lost 9, with 19 bases in between. This CDR3 comprises 17 residues. This chain's CDR3 is CASSVGSKSRGGSPLHF. The CDR3 coding sequence is TGTGCCAGCAGCGTAGGCTCTAAGAGCCGAGGGGGTTCACCCCTCCACTTT.

V is TRBV25-1 and J is TRBJ2-3, with 9 bases that match TRBD2. CDR1 MGHDK and CDR2 SYGVNS come from the germline V gene. J was trimmed by 2 bases and V by 2 bases; bases with no gene match: 5. The CDR3 loop spans 16 amino acids. CDR3 region: CASSEASGTTTDTQYF. Here the CDR3 DNA reads TGTGCCAGCAGTGAAGCTAGCGGGACGACCACAGATACGCAGTATTTT.

V and J are TRBV3-1 (or the pseudogene TRBV3-2) and TRBJ2-1; D is possibly TRBD2 (6 bases). V was trimmed by 1 base and J by 4 bases, leaving 14 bases between them. The germline V gene has CDR1 LGHDT and CDR2 YNNKEL (reference sequence). This CDR3 contains 16 residues. The CDR3 DNA is TGTGCCAGCAGCCAAGGGCCGGAGGGCCCATACAATGAGCAGTTCTTC. Translated: CASSQGPEGPYNEQFF.

V gene TRBV5-1 combines with J gene TRBJ1-2; D is ambiguous. V lost 0 bases, J lost 10 bases, and 16 bases lay in between. Germline values: CDR1 SGHRS, CDR2 YFSETQ. The CDR3 is 14 residues long. CDR3 sequence: CASSLGGLLFDYTF. DNA for the CDR3: TGCGCCAGCAGCTTGGGAGGTCTCTTATTCGACTACACCTTC.

The V gene is TRBV18, the J gene TRBJ2-2; D is unresolved. This CDR3 is 14 amino acids long. CDR1 is KGHSH and CDR2 is LQKENI in the germline V gene. Trimming stripped 0 bases from V and 5 bases from J, with 7 bases between. The CDR3 bases are TGTGCCAGCTCACCACCCTCGCGAACCGGGGAGCTGTTTTTT. Its translation is CASSPPSRTGELFF.

V usage is TRBV6-5 and J usage is TRBJ1-2; the D is unclear. CDR1 MNHEY and CDR2 SVGAGI come from the germline V gene. The ends were cut back, 4 bases at V and 5 bases at J, with 5 bases in the middle. The CDR3 length is 11 residues. The CDR3 DNA reads as TGTGCCAGCAGTTCTCTTTATGGCTACACCTTC. Translating it yields CASSSLYGYTF.